Sequencing of this T cell receptor beta chain was carried out in a study of human T cells and chemical hapten exposure. Background on the study: The sensitizing agent was 2% DPC, placed on approximately 2 cm by approximately 2 cm of upper inner arm skin. Readings were taken at 6 days from patch tests that had applied 0.01% DPC to the upper back. Study-level findings and limits: All donors were alopecia patients, so their immunity may differ from that of healthy people.

The time point was: patch test 2, 6 weeks after DPC sensitization. Noted treatment: therapeutic diphenylcyclopropenone sensitization with weekly scalp DPC. This clonotype was seen more than once but under ten times. Its matching antigen is unknown. TCRdb ran MiXCR on the RACE reads and lists one entry per CDR3 protein. The data hold 360,000 or so distinct CDR3 sequences, with about 6% observed a single time. The CDR3 has 13 amino acids. CDR1 is SQVTM, CDR2 ANQGSEA, per germline. The J segment lost 1 base and the V segment lost 5 bases, leaving 4 bases of the junction unmatched. The origin of this receptor is a woman aged 18-29 years with alopecia areata. Some clones in this sample may be carry-over from other donors' samples. This rearrangement joins TRBV29-1 to TRBJ1-1; 7 bases line up with TRBD1. The sample in question was whole blood, obtained in connection with sensitization to the hapten diphenylcyclopropenone (DPC). The DNA for the CDR3 is TGCAGCGTTACACAGGGGTCGAACACTGAAGCTTTCTTT. Its translation: CSVTQGSNTEAFF.